This TCR beta chain comes out of a study of OX40 agonist ivuxolimab in advanced cancers. As for the study in general: Age averaged around 60 years (range about 23 to 80), and approximately 80% were male. Three patients showed partial responses: one hepatocellular carcinoma and two cutaneous melanoma cases. Study results and limitations: CD8+ T cells (on average) carried more expanded clones than CD4+ T cells.

Germline lookup yields CDR1 SGHAT and CDR2 FQNNGV. This CDR3 has 12 residues. The V end lost 1 base, the J end lost 9 bases, and 9 bases lay between the germline ends. The repertoire was sequenced with immunoSEQ multiplex PCR; TCRdb's copy has only in-frame clones and lacks some. The repertoire holds roughly 35,000 clones, with 65% to 90% as singletons. This clone has only a few counts. No antigen is known for it. This chain uses TRBV11-2 with TRBJ2-5; D not certain. This sequence originates from an adult with an advanced solid tumor such as melanoma, head and neck, liver or kidney cancer. Sequencing used CD4+ or CD8+ T cells sorted from blood, obtained in a trial of the OX40 agonist ivuxolimab. The CDR3 sequence: CASSLVPSPQYF. In DNA form, the CDR3 reads TGTGCCAGCAGCTTAGTACCGTCGCCCCAGTACTTC.